These T cell receptor beta chains were read from a single sample in a study of blood T cell repertoires in COVID-19. The protocol was immunoSEQ multiplex PCR, while the TCRdb copy is restricted to in-frame clones and leaves out a portion. The repertoire holds fewer than 350,000 clones, with 70% to 90% as singletons. Sequencing was done on a sample of PBMCs or T cells enriched from blood (not recorded which). All receptors derive from a woman aged 25 to 45 who had recovered from COVID-19. The CDR3 runs from the conserved cysteine through the conserved F or W. D genes are given only for firm matches. Some rows have no size entry. The others give once, few or many, or a class for an expanded clone.

TRBJ1-4,NA,TRBV9,16,NA,TGTGCCAGCAGCTCCGGTCCGGGGGGCCGGGATGAAAAACTGTTTTTT,CASSSGPGGRDEKLFF
TRBJ1-2,TRBD1,TRBV10-3,17,NA,TGTGCCATCAGTGATTCGATGGGACAGGGATCCCTTTTTGGCTACACCTTC,CAISDSMGQGSLFGYTF
TRBJ2-2,TRBD2,TRBV9,18,NA,TGTGCCAGCAGCGTAGAACTAGCGGGGGCCGTAAACACCGGGGAGCTGTTTTTT,CASSVELAGAVNTGELFF
TRBJ2-7,NA,TRBV28,12,NA,TGTGCCAGCAGTTTATTTGAGTACGAGCAGTACTTC,CASSLFEYEQYF
TRBJ2-7,NA,TRBV28,17,NA,TGTGCCAGCACTTTACCCGGGACGGGGGATACTCTCTACGAGCAGTACTTC,CASTLPGTGDTLYEQYF
TRBJ1-2,NA,TRBV27,15,NA,TGTGCCAGCAGTTTTCGGGGGGTTCTCAACTATGGCTACACCTTC,CASSFRGVLNYGYTF
TRBJ1-1,NA,TRBV6-5,13,once,TGTGCCAGCAGTTTGACGGAGGGCACTGAAGCTTTCTTT,CASSLTEGTEAFF
TRBJ2-7,NA,TRBV11-2,13,NA,TGTGCCAGCAGCCGTGGGGGGAGGTACGAGCAGTACTTC,CASSRGGRYEQYF
TRBJ1-5,NA,TRBV6-2/TRBV6-3,14,NA,TGTGCCAGCAGTTCAAGAGGTAGCAATCAGCCCCAGCATTTT,CASSSRGSNQPQHF
TRBJ2-5,NA,TRBV7-9,16,NA,TGTGCCAGCAGCTTACCTTCTTTGGGGACAAAAGAGACCCAGTACTTC,CASSLPSLGTKETQYF
TRBJ1-6,NA,TRBV7-6,16,NA,TGTGCCAGCAGCTTAGAGTGGGGAGGAGGCAATTCACCCCTCCACTTT,CASSLEWGGGNSPLHF
TRBJ2-1,NA,TRBV5-4,15,NA,TGTGCCAGCAGGCCCGGGACTCATGCCTACAATGAGCAGTTCTTC,CASRPGTHAYNEQFF
TRBJ1-6,NA,TRBV3-1/TRBV3-2,14,once,TGTGCCAGCAGCTCACGCAGGGGACCTTCACCCCTCCACTTT,CASSSRRGPSPLHF
TRBJ2-1,TRBD2,TRBV9,13,NA,TGTGCCAGCAGCGTAGCTAGCGGGAATGAGCAGTTCTTC,CASSVASGNEQFF
TRBJ2-5,TRBD2,TRBV5-1,16,NA,TGCGCCAGCAGCTTGGAACTAGCGGGAGGGAGGGAGACCCAGTACTTC,CASSLELAGGRETQYF
TRBJ1-1,TRBD1,TRBV28,14,few,TGTGCCAGCATCATACAGGGGATGAACACTGAAGCTTTCTTT,CASIIQGMNTEAFF
TRBJ2-1,NA,TRBV3-1/TRBV3-2,17,NA,TGTGCCAGCAGCCAAGACCCCCACGGGGAGACCTACAATGAGCAGTTCTTC,CASSQDPHGETYNEQFF
TRBJ2-1,TRBD1,TRBV6-1,13,NA,TGTGCCAGCAGTGAGAACAGGGGGCGATCTCTGTTCTTC,CASSENRGRSLFF
TRBJ2-1,TRBD2,TRBV7-6,18,NA,TGTGCCAGCAGCTTCGGGACTAGCGGGAGGGTACGTTTCAATGAGCAGTTCTTC,CASSFGTSGRVRFNEQFF
TRBJ2-7,NA,TRBV9,14,NA,TGTGCCAGCAGCGTTACCGGGACATTCTACGAGCAGTACTTC,CASSVTGTFYEQYF
TRBJ1-2,NA,TRBV28,15,few,TGTGCCAGCAGTTTAACGGCAGGGCAGGTTTATGGCTACACCTTC,CASSLTAGQVYGYTF
TRBJ1-1,TRBD1,TRBV6-1,16,NA,TGTGCCAGCAGTGCCGGACAGGGGGCAATGAACACTGAAGCTTTCTTT,CASSAGQGAMNTEAFF
TRBJ1-2,NA,TRBV6-2/TRBV6-3,14,NA,TGTGCCAGCAGTTACTCGAGAGGGTTGGTCGGCTACACCTTC,CASSYSRGLVGYTF
TRBJ1-2,TRBD1,TRBV29-1,12,NA,TGCAGCGTTGTGGACAGGGGAGATGGCTACACCTTC,CSVVDRGDGYTF
TRBJ1-6,NA,TRBV30,12,NA,TGTGCCTGGATGAGGGTTAGCTCACCCCTCCACTTT,CAWMRVSSPLHF
TRBJ1-1,NA,TRBV7-2,15,NA,TGTGCCAGCAGCTTCTTGGGCTATAGGAACACTGAAGCTTTCTTT,CASSFLGYRNTEAFF
TRBJ1-5,NA,TRBV2,13,NA,TGTGCCAGCAGGTCCACAGGGAATCAGCCCCAGCATTTT,CASRSTGNQPQHF
TRBJ1-4,TRBD1,TRBV5-1,14,NA,TGCGCCAGCAGCGCGGACAGGGGTGGAGAAAAACTGTTTTTT,CASSADRGGEKLFF
TRBJ2-3,NA,TRBV27,16,once,TGTGCCAGCAACCCCTTGGGGAGGTCGGCGACAGATACGCAGTATTTT,CASNPLGRSATDTQYF
TRBJ1-1,NA,TRBV6-6,14,few,TGTGCCAGCAGTTACGAGGGAGGGAACACTGAAGCTTTCTTT,CASSYEGGNTEAFF
TRBJ2-3,TRBD2,TRBV6-4,14,NA,TGTGCCAGCAGTGCTGGCGGGGGGGCAGATACGCAGTATTTT,CASSAGGGADTQYF
TRBJ2-7,NA,TRBV6-6,14,NA,TGTGCCAGCAGTTACGGCGGCAGTGAGATCGAGCAGTACTTC,CASSYGGSEIEQYF
TRBJ1-1,NA,TRBV29-1,11,NA,TGCAGCGTTTACAGGGCAACTGAAGCTTTCTTT,CSVYRATEAFF
TRBJ2-1,TRBD2,TRBV20-1,14,NA,TGCAGTGCTAGTTTAGCGGGGGGGACCAATGAGCAGTTCTTC,CSASLAGGTNEQFF
TRBJ2-2,TRBD2,TRBV18,17,once,TGTGCCAGCTCACTTCTAGCGGGAGGACCGAACACCGGGGAGCTGTTTTTT,CASSLLAGGPNTGELFF
TRBJ1-1,NA,TRBV7-9,14,NA,TGTGCCAGCAGCGGAGGGAACATGAACACTGAAGCTTTCTTT,CASSGGNMNTEAFF
TRBJ2-7,TRBD1,TRBV19,13,NA,TGTGCCAGTAGTATGGACAGGGGATACGAGCAGTACTTC,CASSMDRGYEQYF
TRBJ2-3,NA,TRBV6-4,15,NA,TGTGCCAGCAGTGACTCCTGGGGCCCCACAGATACGCAGTATTTT,CASSDSWGPTDTQYF
TRBJ2-7,NA,TRBV27,15,NA,TGTGCCAGCAGTTTAGGGCGAGCTTACTCCTACGAGCAGTACTTC,CASSLGRAYSYEQYF
TRBJ2-7,NA,TRBV5-6,11,NA,TGTGCCAGCAAATCCGGGTACGAGCAGTACTTC,CASKSGYEQYF
TRBJ1-5,NA,TRBV6-1,14,NA,TGTGCCAGCAGTGAAGCGCCACGGAATCAGCCCCAGCATTTT,CASSEAPRNQPQHF
TRBJ1-1,NA,TRBV11-3,14,NA,TGTGCCAGCAGATTCGACAGTAAGAACACTGAAGCTTTCTTT,CASRFDSKNTEAFF
TRBJ2-7,NA,TRBV5-8,13,NA,TGTGCCAGCAGCTTCCGCGGACTGGGCGAGCAGTACTTC,CASSFRGLGEQYF
TRBJ2-2,TRBD2,TRBV10-3,19,NA,TGTGCCATCAGCACTAGCGGGAGGCTCAATCAGAAAGGGACCGGGGAGCTGTTTTTT,CAISTSGRLNQKGTGELFF
TRBJ1-5,NA,TRBV12-3/TRBV12-4,12,few,TGTGCCAGCAGTTTCAGCGGTCAGCCCCAGCATTTT,CASSFSGQPQHF
TRBJ1-6,NA,TRBV5-4,15,few,TGTGCCAGCAGCCCAGCAATTAATGAGGATTCACCCCTCCACTTT,CASSPAINEDSPLHF
TRBJ2-5,NA,TRBV2,11,NA,TGTGCCAGCAGTTCCGCGGGGACCCAGTACTTC,CASSSAGTQYF
TRBJ1-5,NA,TRBV27,14,NA,TGTGCCAGCAGTTCCCGGGGGGGCAATCAGCCCCAGCATTTT,CASSSRGGNQPQHF
TRBJ2-4,NA,TRBV6-2/TRBV6-3,15,NA,TGTGCCAGCAGTTACTCAGGAGTGGCCAAAAACATTCAGTACTTC,CASSYSGVAKNIQYF
TRBJ1-1,NA,TRBV29-1,14,once,TGCAGCGTTGAAGGGTGGGGAGGGAACACTGAAGCTTTCTTT,CSVEGWGGNTEAFF
TRBJ1-4,TRBD1,TRBV28,16,NA,TGTGCCAGCAGTTCTCCGACAGGGGCAGCTAATGAAAAACTGTTTTTT,CASSSPTGAANEKLFF
TRBJ1-2,NA,TRBV2,11,once,TGTGCCAGCGACAGGCCGTATGGCTACACCTTC,CASDRPYGYTF
TRBJ1-1,NA,TRBV5-4,14,once,TGTGCCAGCAGCTCTGGACATCGGAACACTGAAGCTTTCTTT,CASSSGHRNTEAFF
TRBJ1-3,TRBD1,TRBV7-9,14,NA,TGTGCCAGCAGCTCCGACAGGGCTGGAAACACCATATATTTT,CASSSDRAGNTIYF
TRBJ1-2,NA,TRBV30,13,NA,TGTGCCTGGGATATTGGGGGGGCGCAGGGCTACACCTTC,CAWDIGGAQGYTF
TRBJ2-5,NA,TRBV28,15,NA,TGTGCCAGCAGTTTACTGCAGGGCGCGCGAGAGACCCAGTACTTC,CASSLLQGARETQYF
TRBJ1-2,TRBD1,TRBV10-3,13,NA,TGTGCCGCCGCCGGCGACAGGGTATGGGGCTACACCTTC,CAAAGDRVWGYTF
TRBJ2-3,TRBD1,TRBV18,15,NA,TGTGCCAGCTCACCACAGACAGGGGGCGAGGATACGCAGTATTTT,CASSPQTGGEDTQYF